These 31 T cell receptor beta chains came from one sample sequenced in a study of regulatory T cells in long-lasting Graves disease. TCR beta libraries were built with iRepertoire HTBI primers and Arm-PCR of CDR3 regions. One entry per CDR3 protein, called by TCRdb with MiXCR from the multiplex PCR reads. The sample has about 460,000 distinct CDR3 sequences, 12% to 15% seen once. Time point of the sample: newly diagnosed GD, antithyroid drugs for less than 3 months. Isolated PBMC RNA provided the starting material for the TCR library. These sequences were also reported in another study, on T cells in Graves' hyperthyroidism and ophthalmopathy.

This specimen consisted of peripheral blood mononuclear cells (PBMCs), obtained at new diagnosis, from a patient treated with antithyroid drugs. Every receptor here comes from a woman aged 45-65 years with Graves disease.

In its sample, this clonotype was seen many times. The chain has TRBV6-1 and TRBJ2-7; a possible D gene is TRBD1 (6 bases). There are 17 residues in the CDR3. The germline V gene has CDR1 MNHNS and CDR2 SASEGT. Trimming removed 3 bases from V and 4 bases from J, with 22 bases in between. This CDR3 is CASSDWIQGRVWYEQYF. DNA of the CDR3: TGTGCCAGCAGTGATTGGATTCAGGGGCGCGTCTGGTACGAGCAGTACTTC.

The chain is built from TRBV9 and TRBJ2-7; D is uncertain. Trimming stripped 0 bases from V and 0 bases from J, with 7 bases between. The CDR3 totals 14 residues. Germline V gene sequence: CDR1 SGDLS, CDR2 YYNGEE. The CDR3 coding sequence is TGTGCCAGCAGCGTAGCTACGGCCTCCTACGAGCAGTACTTC. It specifies CASSVATASYEQYF.

At least ten counts were recorded for this clonotype. V usage is TRBV6-1 and J usage is TRBJ2-3, with TRBD2 matching over 13 bases. After removal of 6 bases from V and 2 bases from J, the junction contained 5 bases not matched to a gene. Germline V lookup: CDR1 MNHNS, CDR2 SASEGT. This CDR3 is 16 amino acids long. The CDR3 DNA is TGTGCCAGCAGACCGGGACTAGCGGGACCCACAGATACGCAGTATTTT. It specifies CASRPGLAGPTDTQYF.

This clonotype was detected many times. This chain joins TRBV11-2 and TRBJ2-1, with 15 positions matching TRBD2. The CDR3 runs to 20 residues. The V and J ends lost 4 bases and 3 bases, in that order; junction bases with no gene match: 13. Germline CDR1 and CDR2: SGHAT and FQNNGV. Written as DNA, the CDR3 is TGTGCCAGCAGCTCCCCCGTGTGGACTAGCGGGAGGGCCGGCTACAATGAGCAGTTCTTC. Protein sequence: CASSSPVWTSGRAGYNEQFF.

This clonotype was seen many times. The rearrangement links TRBV7-9 to TRBJ2-1; 11 bases fit TRBD2. Germline V gene data show CDR1 as SEHNR and CDR2 as FQNEAQ (reference sequence). Trimming cost V 3 bases and J 8 bases; bases outside gene matches: 3. The CDR3 is 14 residues long. CDR3 coding DNA: TGTGCCAGCAGCTTCACTAGCGGGAGTTATGAGCAGTTCTTC. Protein sequence: CASSFTSGSYEQFF.

The J gene is TRBJ2-2, the V gene TRBV5-1, with 9 bases aligning to TRBD2. Trimming cost V 7 bases and J 5 bases; bases outside gene matches: 6. CDR1 is SGHRS, CDR2 YFSETQ, per germline. This CDR3 is built from 14 residues. In DNA, the CDR3 is TGCGCCAGCCATCAGCGGGAGGCTACCGGGGAGCTGTTTTTT. This encodes CASHQREATGELFF.

This clonotype came up many times. The V and J genes are TRBV27 and TRBJ2-3; 8 bases map to TRBD2. Germline V gives CDR1 MNHEY, CDR2 SMNVEV (reference sequence). The CDR3 is 17 amino acids. Losses at the gene ends were 3 bases for V and 6 bases for J; bases not matched to a gene: 14. This CDR3 is CASSFHWLAGQVDTQYF. DNA for the CDR3: TGTGCCAGCAGTTTCCATTGGCTAGCGGGCCAGGTCGATACGCAGTATTTT.

This clonotype appeared many times. The chain links TRBV5-1 to TRBJ1-1; D is undetermined. CDR1 is SGHRS and CDR2 is YFSETQ in the germline V gene. Trimming stripped 1 base from V and 4 bases from J, with 14 bases between. The CDR3 covers 15 residues. The CDR3 DNA reads as TGCGCCAGCAGCTTGTACGGGGAAGTCGGCACTGAAGCTTTCTTT. This sequence encodes CASSLYGEVGTEAFF.

This clonotype was picked up many times. This chain connects TRBV3-1 to TRBJ1-5; a weak D match, TRBD1 (5 bases). The V and J ends lost 5 bases and 4 bases respectively, with 9 bases between them. This CDR3 is 13 amino acids long. Looked up from germline, CDR1 is LGHDT and CDR2 is YNNKEL (reference sequence). CDR3 protein: CASSLGQNQPQHF. CDR3 DNA sequence: TGTGCCAGCAGCTTAGGACAAAATCAGCCCCAGCATTTT.

This clonotype was counted between two and nine times. The CDR3 reads CASSPPVGLSGGNEQFF. CDR3 sequence (DNA): TGTGCCAGCTCACCACCTGTGGGGCTCAGCGGCGGTAATGAGCAGTTCTTC. The chain carries TRBV18 and TRBJ2-1; D may be TRBD1 or TRBD2 (5 bases each). CDR1 and CDR2 from the germline V gene are KGHSH and LQKENI. The CDR3 has 17 amino acids. Trimming shortened V by 0 bases and J by 7 bases, and 19 bases separated the two germline ends.

This clonotype was detected many times. This sequence joins TRBV28 and TRBJ2-7; 9 bases agree with TRBD2. CDR1 and CDR2 from the germline V gene are MDHEN and SYDVKM. The CDR3 consists of 14 residues. The trim removed 6 bases at V and 2 bases at J, leaving 5 bases unmatched. CDR3 nucleotides: TGTGCCAGCAGCGCTAGCGGGGCCACCTACGAGCAGTACTTC. Translated, it gives CASSASGATYEQYF.

The rearrangement joins TRBV10-1 to TRBJ2-5; weak D call: TRBD1 (6 bases). Trimming removed 8 bases from V and 3 bases from J, with 13 bases in between. The CDR3 runs to 13 residues. Germline V CDR1 and CDR2: WNHNN, SYGVQD (reference sequence). In DNA form, the CDR3 reads TGCGCCAGCTCCGGGACAACAAAAGAGACCCAGTACTTC. As protein: CASSGTTKETQYF.

This clonotype turned up a few times. The chain recombines TRBV5-1 with TRBJ2-7; D possibly corresponds to TRBD1 (5 bases). Germline V gene sequence: CDR1 SGHRS, CDR2 YFSETQ. This CDR3 contains 14 residues. V was pared by 1 base and J by 4 bases, with 12 bases between. This CDR3 is CASSLPDSSYEQYF. CDR3 nucleotide sequence: TGCGCCAGCAGCTTGCCTGACAGCTCATACGAGCAGTACTTC. Drawing the rest from reference TRBV5-1 and TRBJ2-7, the complete variable domain is KAGVTQTPRYLIKTRGQQVTLSCSPISGHRSVSWYQQTPGQGLQFLFEYFSETQRNKGNFPGRFSGRQFSNSRSEMNVSTLELGDSALYLCASSLPDSSYEQYFGPGTRLTVT.

This clonotype was recorded many times. The V gene is TRBV11-2, the J gene TRBJ2-7; D ambiguous. The V end lost 5 bases, the J end lost 4 bases, and 12 bases lay between the germline ends. In germline, CDR1 is SGHAT, CDR2 FQNNGV. The CDR3 is 13 residues long. The DNA of the CDR3 is TGTGCCAGCAGCCACGGTCCTTCGTACGAGCAGTACTTC. Residues: CASSHGPSYEQYF.

This clonotype was seen just once. The rearrangement uses TRBV24-1 and TRBJ2-3, with D tentatively TRBD2 (6 bases). With 5 bases removed from V and 0 bases from J, the gap between germline ends came to 14 bases. The germline CDR1 and CDR2 sequences are KGHDR and SFDVKD. This CDR3 has 16 residues. CDR3 in amino acids: CATSGYSGYSTDTQYF. DNA of the CDR3: TGTGCCACCAGTGGTTATAGCGGTTATAGCACAGATACGCAGTATTTT.

This clonotype has ten or more counts. The rearrangement joins TRBV7-2 to TRBJ2-3, with 10 bases lining up with TRBD2. Germline V gene sequence: CDR1 SGHTA, CDR2 FQGNSA. V shed 4 bases and J 2 bases; nucleotides not matched to a gene: 6. This CDR3 comprises 16 residues. CDR3 nucleotides: TGTGCCAGCAGCTCCCTAGCGGGGGCATACACAGATACGCAGTATTTT. Protein sequence: CASSSLAGAYTDTQYF.

Ten or more counts support this clonotype. The genes are TRBV18 and TRBJ1-1, with unresolved D. CDR1 is KGHSH and CDR2 is LQKENI in the germline V gene. This CDR3 contains 12 residues. V lost 2 bases and J lost 7, with 8 bases in between. The CDR3 coding sequence is TGTGCCAGCTCACCAGGCCAGAATGAAGCTTTCTTT. Translation: CASSPGQNEAFF.

The chain combines TRBV5-1 with TRBJ2-2, with D tentatively TRBD1 (6 bases). This CDR3 comprises 17 residues. The ends were cut back, 4 bases at V and 4 bases at J, with 20 bases in the middle. The germline gives CDR1 SGHRS, CDR2 YFSETQ. The CDR3 is CASSPRTAGSPTGELFF. In DNA, the CDR3 is TGCGCCAGCAGCCCTAGGACAGCAGGGAGTCCCACCGGGGAGCTGTTTTTT. The variable domain in full, completed from reference TRBV5-1 and TRBJ2-2, reads KAGVTQTPRYLIKTRGQQVTLSCSPISGHRSVSWYQQTPGQGLQFLFEYFSETQRNKGNFPGRFSGRQFSNSRSEMNVSTLELGDSALYLCASSPRTAGSPTGELFFGEGSRLTVL.

The chain combines TRBV5-1 with TRBJ2-5; D gene uncertain. V dropped 0 bases and J dropped 7 bases, with 4 bases sitting between them. Germline-derived CDR1 and CDR2 are SGHRS and YFSETQ. The CDR3 totals 11 residues. In DNA form, the CDR3 reads TGCGCCAGCAGCTTGGCCGGGACCCAGTACTTC. It codes for CASSLAGTQYF.

This clonotype came up many times. The gene calls are TRBV18 and TRBJ2-7, with a weak D call TRBD1 (5 bases). CDR1 and CDR2 from the germline V gene are KGHSH and LQKENI. V was clipped by 3 bases and J by 5 bases, with 11 bases between them. The CDR3 is made up of 13 amino acids. The CDR3 DNA is TGTGCCAGCTCACCCGACAGTACCCACGAGCAGTACTTC. Its translation is CASSPDSTHEQYF. Full variable domain (missing parts from reference TRBV18 and TRBJ2-7): NAGVMQNPRHLVRRRGQEARLRCSPMKGHSHVYWYRQLPEEGLKFMVYLQKENIIDESGMPKERFSAEFPKEGPSILRIQQVVRGDSAAYFCASSPDSTHEQYFGPGTRLTVT.

At least ten counts were recorded for this clonotype. This rearrangement joins TRBV20-1 to TRBJ2-3, with TRBD2 matching over 16 bases. The CDR3 totals 20 residues. Unmatched junction bases numbered 11, after V lost 0 bases and J lost 2 bases. Germline CDR1 is DFQATT and CDR2 is SNEGSKA (reference sequence). CDR3 bases: TGCAGTGCTAGAGATACGGGACTAGCGGGAGGGCAACTACCCACAGATACGCAGTATTTT. Translated: CSARDTGLAGGQLPTDTQYF.

Comment on this clonotype: This clone may be a read error of a much larger clone one base away. The conserved final phenylalanine or tryptophan is absent from the CDR3, which likely points to a read error. The rearrangement uses TRBV3-1 and TRBJ2-3; D unresolved. The V end was cut by 1 base, the J end by 7 bases, with 15 bases between. The CDR3 has 15 residues. Germline loops: CDR1 LGHDT, CDR2 YNNKEL (reference sequence). The CDR3 region has the DNA TGTGCCAGCAGCCAAGGGGCGCGGACGGCGAATACGCAGTATCTT. This codes for CASSQGARTANTQYL.

This clonotype was seen a few times. The chain recombines TRBV20-1 with TRBJ2-1; maybe TRBD2 (5 bases). The CDR3 loop spans 13 amino acids. In germline, CDR1 is DFQATT, CDR2 SNEGSKA (reference sequence). V lost 3 bases and J lost 1, with 7 bases in between. The CDR3 sequence is CSASGDSYNEQFF. The CDR3 DNA reads as TGCAGTGCTAGCGGGGATTCCTACAATGAGCAGTTCTTC.

This clonotype was detected ten times or more. The chain is built from TRBV28 and TRBJ1-5; 8 positions agree with TRBD1. Germline assignment: CDR1 MDHEN and CDR2 SYDVKM. V gave up 5 bases and J gave up 5 bases; unmatched junction bases: 8. This CDR3 comprises 15 residues. The CDR3 sequence: CASSTDGQGDQPQHF. The CDR3 nucleotides read TGTGCCAGCAGTACCGATGGACAGGGCGATCAGCCCCAGCATTTT.

This clonotype was counted a few times. This chain uses TRBV2 with TRBJ2-7; 7 nucleotides agree with TRBD1. The length of the CDR3 is 15 residues. V lost 0 bases and J lost 2; bases outside the gene matches: 4. Per germline, CDR1 SNHLY and CDR2 FYNNEI. CDR3 nucleotide sequence: TGTGCCAGCAGTGAAGCCAGGACAGGCCCCTACGAGCAGTACTTC. Translation: CASSEARTGPYEQYF.

This clonotype came up many times. This chain links TRBV11-1 with TRBJ2-2, with a possible D match to TRBD1 (6 bases). The CDR3 length is 14 residues. V lost 7 bases and J lost 6, with 15 bases in between. Germline V CDR1 and CDR2: SGHAT, FQDESV (reference sequence). Written as DNA, the CDR3 is TGTGCCAGCACCTGGGACACCTGGGCCGGGGAGCTGTTTTTT. Translated: CASTWDTWAGELFF. Full variable domain (outside the CDR3, taken from reference TRBV11-1 and TRBJ2-2): EAEVAQSPRYKITEKSQAVAFWCDPISGHATLYWYRQILGQGPELLVQFQDESVVDDSQLPKDRFSAERLKGVDSTLKIQPAELGDSAMYLCASTWDTWAGELFFGEGSRLTVL.

This clonotype was seen repeatedly, ten times or more. V usage is TRBV28 and J usage is TRBJ2-7; 8 bases agree with TRBD2. The germline V gene has CDR1 MDHEN and CDR2 SYDVKM. V trimming: 8 bases; J trimming: 5 bases; junction bases outside the gene matches: 11. The CDR3 sequence is 14 residues long. The CDR3, as DNA: TGTGCCAGCGGAGTAGCGGGAATGACCGACGAGCAGTACTTC. Amino acid sequence: CASGVAGMTDEQYF.

The rearrangement joins TRBV9 to TRBJ2-2, with a tentative D call TRBD2 (6 bases). V was clipped by 3 bases and J by 1 base, with 16 bases between them. The CDR3 consists of 17 residues. Germline V CDR1 and CDR2: SGDLS, YYNGEE. The CDR3 DNA follows: TGTGCCAGCAGCGGGAGCGACTGGAGGGGGAACACCGGGGAGCTGTTTTTT. Translating it yields CASSGSDWRGNTGELFF.

The J gene is TRBJ2-1, the V gene TRBV7-6; a possible D gene is TRBD2 (5 bases). Germline V gene lookup returns CDR1 SGHVS and CDR2 FNYEAQ. Between the trimmed V and J ends, which lost 1 base and 0 bases, there was a span of 10 bases. CDR3 size: 16 residues. This chain's CDR3 is CASSLGAGRSYNEQFF. As DNA, the CDR3 is TGTGCCAGCAGCTTAGGGGCGGGCCGCTCCTACAATGAGCAGTTCTTC.

This clonotype has at least ten counts. The V and J genes are TRBV5-5 and TRBJ2-5; 11 bases line up with TRBD2. The CDR3 sequence is 18 residues long. The V segment lost 3 bases and the J segment 1 base; nucleotides outside the gene matches: 11. Germline-derived CDR1 and CDR2 are SGHKS and YYEKEE (reference sequence). This CDR3 reads CASSSGLAGVNSQETQYF. For the CDR3, the DNA is TGTGCCAGCAGCTCAGGACTAGCGGGTGTGAACTCCCAAGAGACCCAGTACTTC.

This clonotype was seen ten or more times. The V gene is TRBV11-1, the J gene TRBJ2-1; 10 positions agree with TRBD2. Germline lookup yields CDR1 SGHAT and CDR2 FQDESV (reference sequence). The J segment lost 7 bases and the V segment lost 5 bases, leaving 8 bases of the junction unmatched. This CDR3 has 15 residues. The CDR3 here is CASSVSGGSGNEQFF. The CDR3 DNA sequence: TGTGCCAGCAGCGTTAGCGGGGGGTCAGGGAATGAGCAGTTCTTC.